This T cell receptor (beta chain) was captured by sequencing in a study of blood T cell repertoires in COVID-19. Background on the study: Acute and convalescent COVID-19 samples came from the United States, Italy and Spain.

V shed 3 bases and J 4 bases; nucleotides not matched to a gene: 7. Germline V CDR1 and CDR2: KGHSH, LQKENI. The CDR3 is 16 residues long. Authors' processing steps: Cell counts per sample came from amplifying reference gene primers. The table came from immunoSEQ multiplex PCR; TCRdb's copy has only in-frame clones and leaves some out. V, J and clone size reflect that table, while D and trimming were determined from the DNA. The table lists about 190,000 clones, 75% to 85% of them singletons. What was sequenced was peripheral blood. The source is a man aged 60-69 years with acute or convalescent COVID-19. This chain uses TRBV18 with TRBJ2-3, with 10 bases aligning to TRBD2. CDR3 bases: TGTGCCAGCTCACCCCCGGGACTAGCGAGGGCAGATACGCAGTATTTT. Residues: CASSPPGLARADTQYF.